The sequence of this T cell receptor beta chain was determined in a study of cytomegalovirus exposure and HLA in healthy donors. Study-level results: According to a later analysis, donors in an Asian-associated ancestry cluster reportedly had fewer N-insertions than the roughly 670-donor mean. Most subjects' HLA-A and HLA-B alleles were reportedly predicted from TCR beta sequences. The study assumed roughly uniform donor sequencing depth for presence/absence analyses.

This clone was recorded a few times. No antigen is known for it. The CDR3 consists of 13 residues. Trimming removed 5 bases from V and 3 bases from J, with 10 bases in between. Germline loops: CDR1 ENHRY, CDR2 SYGVKD. Likely unrecorded immune exposures existed in these nominally healthy donors. 13 Jbeta primers and 60 Vbeta primers were used for the PCR. Libraries were prepared by immunoSEQ multiplex PCR; TCRdb keeps only in-frame clonotypes and omits some of them. The data show roughly 190,000 clones, approximately 83% seen once. V usage is TRBV10-3 and J usage is TRBJ1-1; maybe TRBD1 (6 bases). This TCR was recovered from a woman in her forties or fifties in good health and CMV-seropositive. Input material: PBMCs. The CDR3 region has the DNA TGTGCCATCAGTCCGGGACAAGACACTGAAGCTTTCTTT. As protein: CAISPGQDTEAFF.